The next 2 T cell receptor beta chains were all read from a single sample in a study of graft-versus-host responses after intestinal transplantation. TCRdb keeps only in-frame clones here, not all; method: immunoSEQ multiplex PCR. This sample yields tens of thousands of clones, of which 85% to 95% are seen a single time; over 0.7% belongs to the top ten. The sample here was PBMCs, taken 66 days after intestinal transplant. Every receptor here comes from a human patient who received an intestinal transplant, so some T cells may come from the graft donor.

The CDR3 is CASSLGSGLGHTQYF. The DNA for the CDR3 is TGCGCCAGCAGCTTGGGGTCGGGACTAGGGCATACGCAGTATTTT. V and J are TRBV5-1 and TRBJ2-3, with 8 bases identical to TRBD2. The CDR3 consists of 15 residues. The V segment lost 0 bases and the J segment 7 bases; nucleotides outside the gene matches: 7. The germline V gene has CDR1 SGHRS and CDR2 YFSETQ. Full variable domain (missing parts from reference TRBV5-1 and TRBJ2-3): KAGVTQTPRYLIKTRGQQVTLSCSPISGHRSVSWYQQTPGQGLQFLFEYFSETQRNKGNFPGRFSGRQFSNSRSEMNVSTLELGDSALYLCASSLGSGLGHTQYFGPGTRLTVL.

Here the CDR3 DNA reads TGTGCCTGGAGTGGAGAGGCTTATGGCTACACCTTC. It yields the protein CAWSGEAYGYTF. The rearrangement uses TRBV30 and TRBJ1-2; D gene unclear. Germline CDR1 and CDR2: GTSNPN and SVGIG (reference sequence). Trimming cost V 1 base and J 5 bases, with 8 bases left between them. The CDR3 is 12 amino acids.